This T cell receptor beta chain was recovered during a study of beta chain features in type 1 diabetes. Study-level findings and limits: Highly expressing activated T cells could be over-counted with a cDNA template. Sampled from patients, naive, central memory and Treg TCRB repertoires appeared more similar than those sampled from healthy donors. Among all four CD4+ subsets, Type 1 diabetes patients had TCRB CDR3s that were moderately but significantly shorter. A pattern of fewer insertions and more deletions at VDJ junctions was seen in type 1 diabetes patients.

CD45RO/CCR7/CD25/CD127/CD95/CD27 sorting isolated CD4+ naive, central memory, regulatory and stem cell-like memory cells. Sequenced material consisted of expressed TCRB transcripts (all of the isolated RNA was reverse transcribed). Clones were read by immunoSEQ multiplex PCR, and TCRdb kept only the in-frame ones, dropping some. The data contain hundreds of thousands of clones, more than 12% of them singletons. The CDR3 extends over 16 amino acids. The germline CDR1 and CDR2 sequences are LGHNA and YSLEER. Trimming pared 4 bases from V and 4 bases from J, leaving 20 bases between. Comment on this clone: Its target is unknown.

This sequence joins TRBV4-3 and TRBJ2-7; possibly TRBD1 or TRBD2 for D (5 bases each). The material sequenced was naive CD4+ T cells from blood. The origin of this receptor is a man between 18 and 35 years old with type 1 diabetes. The CDR3 nucleotides are TGCGCCAGCAGCCTACACCGGGACGGACCCCAGTACGAGCAGTACTTC. This translates into CASSLHRDGPQYEQYF.